Listed here are 15 T cell receptor beta chains from one sample, sequenced in a study of tumor and adjacent non-tumor tissue in lung cancer. The template was RNA from unsorted bulk tissue. Three rounds of nested PCR, following a modified ARM-PCR protocol, produced the TCRbeta library. From the multiplex PCR reads, TCRdb called clonotypes with MiXCR, one entry per CDR3 protein. The sample carries more than 85,000 distinct CDR3 sequences, approximately 71% recorded once. Input material: lung tumor tissue. Source of these receptors: a woman aged 55-69 years with non-small cell lung cancer.

In its sample, this clonotype was seen many times. CDR3 loop: CSARETTQETQYF. CDR3 DNA: TGCAGTGCTAGAGAGACAACCCAAGAGACCCAGTACTTC. The chain couples TRBV20-1 to TRBJ2-5, with D unresolved. The CDR3 sequence is 13 residues long. V was cut by 0 bases and J by 1 base, with 6 bases left in between. Germline CDR1 DFQATT, CDR2 SNEGSKA (reference sequence).

To note about this clonotype: This may stem from a read error, because a much larger clone lies one nucleotide away. The chain has TRBV20-1 and TRBJ2-7; 14 nucleotides line up with TRBD2. The CDR3 spans 16 residues. In germline, CDR1 is DFQATT, CDR2 SNEGSKA (reference sequence). The DNA of the CDR3 is TGCAATGCTAAGGGGACTAGCGGGAGTGCTGTGTACGAGCAGTACTTC. Its translation: CNAKGTSGSAVYEQYF.

The count of this clonotype is one. This sequence may be a read error, since a much larger clone differs from it by one base. No conserved phenylalanine or tryptophan is present at the end of the CDR3, so a read error is the likely explanation. The CDR3 sequence is CASSRGSIGGPNTGELFC. CDR3 DNA: TGCGCCAGCAGCCGGGGGAGCATAGGGGGTCCGAACACCGGGGAGCTGTTTTGT. V and J are TRBV4-3 and TRBJ2-2; perhaps TRBD1 as D (6 bases). This CDR3 has 18 residues. The germline gives CDR1 LGHNA, CDR2 YSLEER. Trimming removed 4 bases from V and 0 bases from J, with 18 bases in between.

The chain combines TRBV11-2 with TRBJ1-1, with D uncertain. CDR3 length: 12 residues. V lost 3 bases, J lost 4 bases, and 6 bases lay in between. The V gene's germline CDR1 is SGHAT and CDR2 FQNNGV. The CDR3 DNA is TGTGCCAGCAGCTTTTCAGGCACTGAAGCTTTCTTT. It codes for CASSFSGTEAFF.

A remark on this clonotype: It may be a read error: a sequence one base away is much more abundant. This sequence joins TRBV29-1 and TRBJ2-3; D uncertain. V gave up 1 base and J gave up 3 bases, with 8 bases separating them. Germline V gene lookup returns CDR1 SQVTM and CDR2 ANQGSEA. The CDR3 is made up of 13 amino acids. CDR3 sequence (DNA): TGCAGCGTTGAAGTGGGAAATACAGATACGCAGTATTTT. As protein: CSVEVGNTDTQYF.

A word on this clonotype: The CDR3 ends on some other residue instead of the conserved phenylalanine or tryptophan, so this is likely a read error. The rearrangement joins TRBV4-3 to TRBJ2-7; possible D gene TRBD2, 7 bases. The germline gives CDR1 LGHNA, CDR2 YSLEER. This CDR3 is 15 amino acids long. Trimming took 3 bases from V and 0 from J, leaving 12 bases between them. This CDR3 is CASSQVRGGSYEQYI. The CDR3 nucleotides are TGCGCCAGCAGCCAGGTGAGGGGGGGCTCCTACGAGCAGTACATC.

Note on this clonotype: Just one base apart from a much larger clone, this may be a read error. The rearrangement joins TRBV20-1 to TRBJ2-1; D gene uncertain. CDR3 length equals 15 residues. The V gene lost 2 bases and the J gene lost 3 bases, with 14 bases spanning the gap. The germline CDR1 and CDR2 sequences are DFQATT and SNEGSKA (reference sequence). CDR3: CSARPLTRLYNEQFF. DNA for the CDR3: TGCAGTGCTAGACCCTTGACAAGGCTCTACAATGAGCAGTTCTTC.

The chain links TRBV11-3 to TRBJ2-1; possibly TRBD1 for D (7 bases). Germline loops: CDR1 SGHNT, CDR2 YENEEA. The CDR3 runs 16 residues. V was cut by 3 bases and J by 8 bases, with 20 bases left in between. CDR3 DNA sequence: TGTGCCAGCAGCTTCATCGACAGGGCGGGGTCCGATGAGCAGTTCTTC. It encodes CASSFIDRAGSDEQFF.

The CDR3 is CNVASDMVNYEQYF. The CDR3 coding sequence is TGCAACGTAGCTTCTGACATGGTCAACTACGAGCAGTACTTC. V and J are TRBV29-1 and TRBJ2-7, with D unresolved. This CDR3 is 14 amino acids long. Germline assignment: CDR1 SQVTM and CDR2 ANQGSEA.

The CDR3: CAGLGMYGRGSQRDNYEQYF. CDR3 DNA sequence: TGTGCCGGCTTGGGGATGTATGGCAGGGGGTCCCAGCGGGATAACTACGAGCAGTACTTC. This chain joins TRBV28 and TRBJ2-7; D may correspond to TRBD1 or TRBD2 (7 bases each). Germline CDR1 is MDHEN and CDR2 is SYDVKM. The V gene lost 11 bases and the J gene lost 3 bases, with 38 bases spanning the gap. The CDR3 sequence is 20 residues long.

A word on this clonotype: A much larger clone is a single base away; this may be a read error. The chain carries TRBV12-3 or TRBV12-4 and TRBJ2-2; D call uncertain. The CDR3 extends over 13 amino acids. Deletions cut 7 bases from V and 7 bases from J, with 13 bases between. CDR3 residues: CASNPSRVGELFF. The CDR3 DNA follows: TGTGCCAGCAATCCCTCGCGTGTCGGGGAGCTGTTTTTT.

Concerning this clonotype itself: One base away lies a much larger clone, so this may be a sequencing read error. Lacking the conserved final phenylalanine or tryptophan, this CDR3 likely reflects a read error. This rearrangement joins TRBV6-2 or TRBV6-3 to TRBJ1-5, with 7 bases lining up with TRBD1. Germline CDR1 and CDR2: MNHEY and SVGEGT. The CDR3 sequence is 14 residues long. V lost 7 bases and J lost 7; bases outside the gene matches: 10. The CDR3 reads CASNVQGGSQPQHS. In DNA form, the CDR3 reads TGTGCCAGCAACGTCCAGGGGGGTTCGCAGCCCCAGCATTCT.

About this clonotype: This may be a read error: a much more frequent sequence differs by one nucleotide. In nucleotides, the CDR3 is TGTGCCAGCAGCCTCTCCTCGTCGGTTCCTGGCGACACCTTC. It codes for CASSLSSSVPGDTF. J is TRBJ1-2 and V is TRBV6-2 or TRBV6-3; D is unclear. This CDR3 comprises 14 residues. Germline loops: CDR1 MNHEY, CDR2 SVGEGT.

About this clonotype: At one end, the junction sequence differs from germline, possibly due to a read error. The gene calls are TRBV5-1 and TRBJ2-5; D unresolved. Germline V gene lookup returns CDR1 SGHRS and CDR2 YFSETQ. The CDR3 covers 13 residues. The CDR3 DNA follows: TGCGCCAGCAGCTTTCGTCCCCAAGATACCCAGTACTTC. Translated, it gives CASSFRPQDTQYF. Full variable domain (outside the CDR3, taken from reference TRBV5-1 and TRBJ2-5): KAGVTQTPRYLIKTRGQQVTLSCSPISGHRSVSWYQQTPGQGLQFLFEYFSETQRNKGNFPGRFSGRQFSNSRSEMNVSTLELGDSALYLCASSFRPQDTQYFGPGTRLLVL.

Details on this clonotype: One end of the junction is discordant with germline, which a read error may explain. This chain joins TRBV6-6 and TRBJ1-2; no clear D gene. CDR3 length: 14 residues. CDR1 MNHNY and CDR2 SVGAGI come from the germline V gene (reference sequence). The CDR3 nucleotides read TGTGCCAACAGTTCTATGACACGCAACCATGGTTACACCTTC. Its translation is CANSSMTRNHGYTF.